The clone carrying this T cell receptor beta chain was counted many times. Its antigen is as yet unknown. The data were taken from a study of T cell repertoires in cytomegalovirus infection. Study context: Matching HLA type and CMV infection were both indicated by public TCR beta signatures.

TCRdb called the reads again in MiXCR, with one record for every CDR3 protein. The repertoire holds around 450,000 distinct CDR3 sequences, with around 11% as singletons. Study findings and constraints: Across the ex vivo response, the dominant clonotypes were HLA-C-restricted CMV-specific TCR beta clonotypes. CMV carriers with the relevant HLA were identified by cumulative public TCR beta family frequency.

Germline V gene data show CDR1 as MDHEN and CDR2 as SYDVKM. This CDR3 has 15 amino acids. Trimming left V 2 bases short and J 4 bases short, with 12 bases between. The sequence was collected from a human donor in good health (CMV status not recorded). Some clones in this sample may be carry-over from other donors' samples. Material: PBMCs. The V call is TRBV28, the J call TRBJ1-5; possible D gene TRBD1, 5 bases. The CDR3 spells CASSLGGKRNQPQHF. CDR3 sequence (DNA): TGTGCCAGCAGTTTAGGGGGGAAACGTAATCAGCCCCAGCATTTT.